This T cell receptor (beta chain) was recorded in a study of early T cells in non-severe SARS-CoV-2 infection (TCRdb year 2021). Regarding the research as a whole: Bulk RNA from unsorted whole blood was used for TCR sequencing, so alpha and beta chains could not be paired.

This clonotype was picked up many times. There is no known antigen for this receptor. No qualities accompany the bases; no much larger clone lies one base away. Receptor amplification or capture employed 5' RACE. The reads were generated on a NextSeq 500. The TCR library protocol attached unique molecular identifiers to individual cDNA molecules to correct for sequencing error and PCR bias. TCR alpha and beta chains were both sequenced, and the abundances of alpha and beta sequences in each sample were closely correlated with each other. The authors' analysis ran thus. Decombinator V4 was used to annotate the V gene, J gene and CDR3 of the TCR sequences. Expanded TCRs were defined as changing significantly between any two time points under a Poisson model with p below 0.0001. TCR abundances were normalised to the total number of TCRs sequenced per sample and expressed as counts per million. VDJdb, accessed 1 November 2021, was searched for CMV, EBV and SARS-CoV-2 annotated TCRs, with TCRs annotated for multiple antigens excluded. The public reads were quality trimmed at Q25 with fastp and then assembled into clones with MiXCR by TCRdb, keeping productive beta chains. Each entry is one CDR3 protein sequence, shown with its most common DNA and genes. The authors' filters were not applied to this entry. Across this sample there are about 63,000 distinct CDR3 sequences, with around 13% seen only once. Clones ranked in the top ten supply about 4.4% of the sample.

Overall study outcomes, separate from this receptor: Matching against VDJdb was skewed toward anti-spike CD8 responses, likely underestimated virus-specific expansions, and missed private and CD4 specificities.

The study was a case-control design nested within a healthcare worker cohort in London, UK, with weekly nasopharyngeal swab PCR tests and blood sampling. Healthcare workers were recruited between 23 and 31 March 2020, during the week of the UK lockdown, and were followed weekly for up to about 15 weeks. The sequencing sample was made of whole blood. The sequence came from an adult who was a healthcare worker with PCR-confirmed SARS-CoV-2 infection or an uninfected control (not recorded which).

The nucleotide sequence reads as follows: TGTGCCAGCTCACCACGTCCGCGGGGCAGCAGTGAAGCTTTCTTT. It translates to CASSPRPRGSSEAFF. The chain employs TRBV18 and TRBJ1-1; a tentative D call is TRBD1 (5 bases match). The CDR3, from cysteine to phenylalanine, totals 15 residues. Kept here is only the CDR3 DNA, which spans 45 bases and is read in frame from base 1. V gives up 1 base and J gives up 7 bases, and the segment between their germline ends measures 16 bases. CDR1 KGHSH and CDR2 LQKENI are derived from the germline V gene.